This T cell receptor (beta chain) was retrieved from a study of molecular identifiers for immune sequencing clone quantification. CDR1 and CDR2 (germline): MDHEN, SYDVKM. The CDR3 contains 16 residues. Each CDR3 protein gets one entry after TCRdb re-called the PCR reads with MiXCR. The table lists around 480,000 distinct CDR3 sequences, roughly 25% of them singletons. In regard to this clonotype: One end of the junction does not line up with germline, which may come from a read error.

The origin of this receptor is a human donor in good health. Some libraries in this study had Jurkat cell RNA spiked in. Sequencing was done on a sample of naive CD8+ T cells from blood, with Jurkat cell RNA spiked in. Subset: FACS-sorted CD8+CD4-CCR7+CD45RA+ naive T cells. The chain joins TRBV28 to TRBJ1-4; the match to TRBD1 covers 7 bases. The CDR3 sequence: CASSLSGTATSEKLFF. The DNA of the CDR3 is TGTGCCAGCAGTTTATCAGGGACAGCAACTAGTGAAAAACTGTTTTTT.